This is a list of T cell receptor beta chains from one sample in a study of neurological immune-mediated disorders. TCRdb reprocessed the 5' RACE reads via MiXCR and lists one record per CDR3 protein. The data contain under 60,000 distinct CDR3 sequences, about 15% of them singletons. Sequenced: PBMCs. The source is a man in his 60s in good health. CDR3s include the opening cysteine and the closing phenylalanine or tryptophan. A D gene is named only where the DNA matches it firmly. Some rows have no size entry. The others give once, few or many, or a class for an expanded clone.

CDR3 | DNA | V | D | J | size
CASSLVALAGGDPYNEQFF | TGTGCCAGCAGCTTGGTGGCACTAGCGGGAGGGGATCCCTACAATGAGCAGTTCTTC | TRBV5-5 | TRBD2 | TRBJ2-1 | NA
CASSYSPTGSRGNTIYF | TGTGCCAGCAGTTACTCCCCGACAGGGTCCCGGGGAAACACCATATATTTT | TRBV6-6 | TRBD1 | TRBJ1-3 | many
CASSLAVSSYNSPLHF | TGTGCCAGCAGCTTAGCTGTGAGCTCCTATAATTCACCCCTCCACTTT | TRBV7-6 | NA | TRBJ1-6 | NA
CSARNRYGEYTEAFF | TGCAGTGCTAGAAATCGGTATGGGGAATACACTGAAGCTTTCTTT | TRBV20-1 | NA | TRBJ1-1 | many
CASSLRTAHTGELFF | TGTGCCAGCAGTTTGAGGACAGCTCACACCGGAGAGCTGTTTTTT | TRBV28 | NA | TRBJ2-2 | NA
CAISEWGTDTQYF | TGTGCCATCAGTGAGTGGGGCACAGATACGCAGTATTTT | TRBV27 | NA | TRBJ2-3 | NA
CASSLTGRLEQYF | TGTGCCAGCAGTCTCACAGGGAGGCTCGAGCAGTACTTC | TRBV6-5 | NA | TRBJ2-7 | NA
CAWSVRSSSYNSPLHF | TGTGCCTGGAGTGTACGGAGTAGCTCCTATAATTCACCCCTCCACTTT | TRBV30 | NA | TRBJ1-6 | NA
CSAKQLAGAEQFF | TGCAGTGCTAAGCAACTAGCGGGAGCTGAGCAGTTCTTC | TRBV20-1 | TRBD2 | TRBJ2-1 | NA
CASSQDEREPYEQYF | TGCGCCAGCAGCCAAGACGAGCGGGAGCCCTACGAGCAGTACTTC | TRBV4-1 | TRBD2 | TRBJ2-7 | many
CASSFLLAGGTEAFF | TGTGCCAGCAGTTTTCTACTAGCAGGGGGCACTGAAGCTTTCTTT | TRBV28 | TRBD1 | TRBJ1-1 | NA
CASSPTSLSLAPRIGQFF | TGTGCCAGCAGCCCGACTAGCCTCTCTCTCGCCCCACGGATAGGGCAGTTCTTC | TRBV7-9 | TRBD2 | TRBJ2-1 | many
CSARFPSAGGNEQFF | TGCAGTGCTAGGTTCCCTAGCGCAGGGGGGAATGAGCAGTTCTTC | TRBV20-1 | NA | TRBJ2-1 | many
CASSMRISGSATGDTQYF | TGCGCCAGCAGTATGCGGATTAGCGGATCGGCGACGGGGGATACGCAGTATTTT | TRBV5-1 | NA | TRBJ2-3 | many
CASSLLGGSYNEQFF | TGTGCCAGCAGTCTTCTAGGAGGGTCCTACAATGAGCAGTTCTTC | TRBV12-3/TRBV12-4 | NA | TRBJ2-1 | many
CSASGKKSNTVELFF | TGTAGCGCTAGTGGGAAAAAATCGAACACCGTGGAGCTGTTTTTT | TRBV29-1 | NA | TRBJ2-2 | NA
CASSRAYNEQFF | TGTGCCAGCAGCCGAGCATACAATGAGCAGTTCTTC | TRBV11-1 | NA | TRBJ2-1 | many
CASSHDRGTGELFF | TGTGCCAGCAGCCACGACAGGGGCACCGGGGAGCTGTTTTTT | TRBV16 | TRBD1 | TRBJ2-2 | many
CATSREGYEQYF | TGTGCCACCAGCAGAGAGGGGTACGAGCAGTACTTC | TRBV15 | NA | TRBJ2-7 | many
CASSSLTSGRNNNEQFF | TGTGCCAGCAGTTCATTGACTAGCGGGAGGAACAACAATGAGCAGTTCTTC | TRBV28 | TRBD2 | TRBJ2-1 | NA
CSAGEDYENYEQYF | TGCAGTGCTGGAGAGGACTACGAGAACTACGAGCAGTACTTC | TRBV20-1 | NA | TRBJ2-7 | many
CSASSGQPYEQYF | TGCAGTGCCTCGTCGGGACAGCCTTACGAGCAGTACTTC | TRBV20-1 | TRBD1 | TRBJ2-7 | many
CAGQGTGNTEAFF | TGTGCCGGCCAAGGCACGGGGAACACTGAAGCTTTCTTT | TRBV7-9 | NA | TRBJ1-1 | NA
CASSPGRVNEQFF | TGTGCCAGCAGCCCAGGACGAGTCAATGAGCAGTTCTTC | TRBV3-1 | NA | TRBJ2-1 | many
CSARGPTSGFYNEQFF | TGCAGTGCTAGGGGGCCGACTAGCGGTTTCTACAATGAGCAGTTCTTC | TRBV20-1 | TRBD2 | TRBJ2-1 | many
CATSDPQTEQYF | TGTGCCACCAGTGATCCACAGACCGAGCAGTACTTC | TRBV24-1 | NA | TRBJ2-7 | many
CASSVMGSTSYNEQFF | TGTGCCAGCAGCGTAATGGGCAGTACCTCCTACAATGAGCAGTTCTTC | TRBV9 | NA | TRBJ2-1 | many
CASHGISYEQYF | TGTGCCAGTCACGGGATCTCCTACGAGCAGTACTTC | TRBV2 | NA | TRBJ2-7 | few
CSARGLAGVPYNEQFF | TGCAGTGCTAGAGGACTAGCGGGAGTCCCCTACAATGAGCAGTTCTTC | TRBV20-1 | TRBD2 | TRBJ2-1 | many
CASSRTTGNEQFF | TGTGCCAGCAGTCGGACCACGGGCAATGAGCAGTTCTTC | TRBV12-3/TRBV12-4 | NA | TRBJ2-1 | many
CASSWRVGGGRSYNEQFF | TGTGCCAGCAGCTGGAGGGTTGGTGGAGGAAGGTCCTACAATGAGCAGTTCTTC | TRBV5-5 | NA | TRBJ2-1 | few
CASSLRGRTDTQYF | TGTGCCAGCAGTTTGAGGGGGAGGACAGATACGCAGTATTTT | TRBV6-5 | NA | TRBJ2-3 | NA
CASSETAQGNTIYF | TGTGCCAGCAGTGAAACAGCGCAAGGAAACACCATATATTTT | TRBV11-2 | NA | TRBJ1-3 | many
CSARVPRVSGPYNSPLHF | TGCAGTGCTAGAGTTCCCCGGGTCTCAGGCCCCTATAATTCACCCCTCCACTTT | TRBV20-1 | NA | TRBJ1-6 | many
CASSEEERGYTF | TGTGCCAGCAGCGAAGAGGAGCGAGGCTACACCTTC | TRBV13 | NA | TRBJ1-2 | many
CAISEAGLEGEQYF | TGTGCCATCAGTGAGGCGGGACTAGAAGGCGAGCAGTACTTC | TRBV10-3 | TRBD2 | TRBJ2-7 | many
CASSFGQTSYEQYF | TGTGCCAGCAGCTTCGGGCAGACTAGCTACGAGCAGTACTTC | TRBV5-4 | NA | TRBJ2-7 | many
CASSGRAGQSKLFF | TGCGCCAGCAGTGGGAGGGCGGGACAGTCGAAACTGTTTTTT | TRBV10-2 | TRBD1 | TRBJ1-4 | many
CASSIYRDTGELFF | TGTGCCAGCAGCATTTACCGGGACACCGGGGAGCTGTTTTTT | TRBV6-2/TRBV6-3 | NA | TRBJ2-2 | many
CSARRPANTEAFF | TGCAGTGCTAGGAGGCCAGCTAACACTGAAGCTTTCTTT | TRBV20-1 | NA | TRBJ1-1 | many